Listed here are 8 T cell receptor beta chains from one sample, sequenced in a study of cytomegalovirus exposure and HLA in healthy donors. The PCR employed 60 Vbeta primers together with 13 Jbeta primers. Sequenced by immunoSEQ multiplex PCR; TCRdb stores in-frame clones only, minus some. The data show 150,000 or so clones, around three quarters seen once. Sequencing was done on a sample of PBMCs. The source of these receptors is a man aged 35 to 55 in good health and CMV-seropositive.

This clone was seen just once. The gene calls are TRBV11-2 and TRBJ2-2; TRBD1 might be the D (6 bases). Trimming pared 2 bases from V and 5 bases from J, leaving 18 bases between. Germline CDR1 reads SGHAT; CDR2 reads FQNNGV. CDR3 length equals 17 residues. CDR3 DNA: TGTGCCAGCAGCTTACCCGACACAGGGTTAAGGACCGGGGAGCTGTTTTTT. Residues: CASSLPDTGLRTGELFF.

The chain carries TRBV5-1 and TRBJ2-1; D perhaps matches TRBD2 (5 bases). Germline V gene sequence: CDR1 SGHRS, CDR2 YFSETQ. This CDR3 contains 13 residues. V lost 1 base and J lost 6, with 8 bases in between. Written as DNA, the CDR3 is TGCGCCAGCAGCTTGCCGGGGTCCAATGAGCAGTTCTTC. This translates into CASSLPGSNEQFF.

In nucleotides, the CDR3 is TGTGCCAGCAGCGTAGTGGGAGGTCTCACAGATACGCAGTATTTT. It is translated as CASSVVGGLTDTQYF. The rearrangement uses TRBV9 and TRBJ2-3; D might be TRBD2 (6 bases). V lost 0 bases, J lost 2 bases, and 10 bases lay in between. CDR3 length: 15 amino acids. The V gene's germline CDR1 is SGDLS and CDR2 YYNGEE.

The chain is built from TRBV27 and TRBJ2-1, with a tentative D call TRBD2 (6 bases). Germline CDR1 MNHEY, CDR2 SMNVEV (reference sequence). The CDR3 runs to 14 residues. Trimming took 5 bases from V and 6 from J, leaving 14 bases between them. In nucleotides, the CDR3 is TGTGCCAGCAGTCGTGGGGGAGGATTCAATGAGCAGTTCTTC. This sequence encodes CASSRGGGFNEQFF.

This clone appeared a few times. The chain is built from TRBV6-5 and TRBJ2-7; TRBD1 is a possible D gene (5 bases). From germline, CDR1 is MNHEY and CDR2 SVGAGI. This CDR3 contains 13 residues. The germline V and J ends were trimmed by 0 bases and 7 bases, with 10 bases remaining between them. CDR3 sequence: CASSYSWGREQYF. CDR3 sequence (DNA): TGTGCCAGCAGTTACTCGTGGGGCAGGGAGCAGTACTTC.

In this sample, this clone turned up a few times. This chain uses TRBV18 with TRBJ1-1; maybe TRBD1 (5 bases). The CDR3 consists of 14 residues. CDR1 and CDR2 from the germline V gene are KGHSH and LQKENI. Trimming took off 3 bases at V and 6 bases at J, with 14 bases between the two ends. The CDR3 DNA sequence: TGTGCCAGCTCACCTAACCAGGGTTACGCTGAAGCTTTCTTT. Protein: CASSPNQGYAEAFF.

With respect to this clone: The sample holds other DNA sequences that translate to the same CDR3. The J gene is TRBJ1-1, the V gene TRBV5-1; no clear D. Trimming removed 1 base at V and 1 base at J, with 2 bases between. Germline lookup yields CDR1 SGHRS and CDR2 YFSETQ. The CDR3 contains 12 residues. As DNA, the CDR3 is TGCGCCAGCAGCTTGCAGAACACTGAAGCTTTCTTT. Its protein is CASSLQNTEAFF.

The chain uses TRBV5-1 and TRBJ2-1; 8 bases are shared with TRBD2. V was clipped by 4 bases and J by 7 bases; unmatched bases: 13. CDR1 is SGHRS, CDR2 YFSETQ, per germline. The CDR3 runs to 16 residues. The CDR3 region has the DNA TGCGCCAGCAGCCGCCTTACTAGCGGCTTAAGGAATGAGCAGTTCTTC. It translates to CASSRLTSGLRNEQFF.